Each of the 27 T cell receptor beta chains below was sequenced from the same sample in a study of shared T cell receptors in the human thymus. Measured with immunoSEQ multiplex PCR; TCRdb has only the in-frame clones, and not every one. The table lists hundreds of thousands of clones, around 82% of them singletons. This sample also appeared in a second study, on human thymus T cells.

Sequencing used thymocytes. The source of these receptors is a boy under two years old with a congenital heart defect.

The rearrangement joins TRBV19 to TRBJ1-4; 7 positions match TRBD1. Trimming removed 5 bases from V and 0 bases from J; junction bases left unmatched: 3. CDR1 and CDR2 from the germline V gene are LNHDA and SQIVND (reference sequence). The length of the CDR3 is 15 residues. The CDR3 region is CASSDRESTNEKLFF. As DNA, the CDR3 is TGTGCCAGTAGTGACAGGGAGTCAACTAATGAAAAACTGTTTTTT. Full variable domain (outside the CDR3, taken from reference TRBV19 and TRBJ1-4): DGGITQSPKYLFRKEGQNVTLSCEQNLNHDAMYWYRQDPGQGLRLIYYSQIVNDFQKGDIAEGYSVSREKKESFPLTVTSAQKNPTAFYLCASSDRESTNEKLFFGSGTQLSVL.

This clone occurred once. The chain couples TRBV15 to TRBJ2-3, with 7 positions matching TRBD2. This CDR3 is 14 amino acids long. Losses at the gene ends were 3 bases for V and 4 bases for J; bases not matched to a gene: 4. Germline values: CDR1 LNHNV, CDR2 YYDKDF (reference sequence). This CDR3 is CATSSPREADTQYF. The CDR3 DNA reads TGTGCCACCAGCAGCCCCCGGGAGGCAGATACGCAGTATTTT.

The chain employs TRBV5-4 and TRBJ2-6, with a tentative D call TRBD2 (5 bases). There are 15 residues in the CDR3. With 4 bases removed from V and 1 base from J, the gap between germline ends came to 9 bases. Germline-derived CDR1 and CDR2 are SGHNT and YYREEE (reference sequence). The CDR3 DNA is TGTGCCAGCAGCCCGGGGTTTTCTGGGGCCAACGTCCTGACTTTC. It specifies CASSPGFSGANVLTF.

This chain connects TRBV5-8 to TRBJ1-5; tentative D call: TRBD1 (5 bases). V lost 0 bases to trimming and J lost 3 bases, with 7 bases between them. Germline values: CDR1 SGHTS, CDR2 YDEGEE. This CDR3 is built from 14 residues. The CDR3 coding sequence is TGTGCCAGCAGCTTGGCAGGGAACAATCAGCCCCAGCATTTT. Translating gives CASSLAGNNQPQHF.

The CDR3 reads CASSFRGNQPQHF. In DNA, the CDR3 is TGTGCCAGCAGTTTCAGGGGAAATCAGCCCCAGCATTTT. This chain uses TRBV27 with TRBJ1-5, with D maybe TRBD1 (6 bases). Germline CDR1 and CDR2: MNHEY and SMNVEV (reference sequence). CDR3 size: 13 residues. V lost 3 bases and J lost 4, with 7 bases in between.

In nucleotides, the CDR3 is TGTGCCAGCAGTTACTCGGACAGGGGTGGTAGCGAGCAGTACTTC. Its translation is CASSYSDRGGSEQYF. The chain carries TRBV6-6 and TRBJ2-7; 9 bases are shared with TRBD1. In germline, CDR1 is MNHNY, CDR2 SVGAGI (reference sequence). CDR3 length equals 15 residues. V trimming: 0 bases; J trimming: 6 bases; junction bases outside the gene matches: 6.

The chain uses TRBV5-1 and TRBJ1-2, with 12 positions matching TRBD1. V trimming: 0 bases; J trimming: 3 bases; junction bases outside the gene matches: 6. CDR3 length equals 17 residues. The germline gives CDR1 SGHRS, CDR2 YFSETQ. The CDR3 nucleotides are TGCGCCAGCAGCTTGGCCAACGGGACAGGGGGCTACTATGGCTACACCTTC. It translates to CASSLANGTGGYYGYTF.

V is TRBV27 and J is TRBJ2-7; tentatively, D is TRBD2 (7 bases). Germline loops: CDR1 MNHEY, CDR2 SMNVEV (reference sequence). The CDR3 runs 14 residues. The V gene lost 0 bases and the J gene lost 2 bases, with 8 bases spanning the gap. DNA for the CDR3: TGTGCCAGCAGTTTATCGCGGGGGCCCTACGAGCAGTACTTC. As protein: CASSLSRGPYEQYF.

This clone has a single count. The V and J genes are TRBV29-1 and TRBJ1-2, with 7 bases that match TRBD1. CDR3 length: 11 residues. CDR1 and CDR2 from the germline V gene are SQVTM and ANQGSEA. The V segment lost 7 bases and the J segment 8 bases; nucleotides outside the gene matches: 7. The CDR3 reads CSARQGEGYTF. The CDR3 nucleotides are TGCAGCGCCCGACAGGGCGAAGGCTACACCTTC.

The chain is built from TRBV10-3 and TRBJ2-6; D is unresolved. The CDR3 contains 14 residues. Germline V gene lookup returns CDR1 ENHRY and CDR2 SYGVKD. V was cut by 4 bases and J by 1 base, with 5 bases left in between. The CDR3 spells CAISAPSGANVLTF. The CDR3 bases are TGTGCCATCAGTGCCCCTTCTGGGGCCAACGTCCTGACTTTC.

For the CDR3, the DNA is TGTGCCAGCTCACCGCAAGGACTAGACAATGAGCAGTTCTTC. Protein product: CASSPQGLDNEQFF. This chain connects TRBV18 to TRBJ2-1; the match to TRBD2 covers 7 bases. The CDR3 covers 14 residues. J was trimmed by 5 bases and V by 3 bases; bases with no gene match: 4. Per the germline V gene, CDR1 is KGHSH and CDR2 is LQKENI.

The chain couples TRBV2 to TRBJ2-7; 9 bases line up with TRBD2. The germline CDR1 and CDR2 sequences are SNHLY and FYNNEI. Germline trimming cut 8 bases from V and 1 base from J; bases unmatched to any gene: 15. The CDR3 covers 17 residues. The CDR3 DNA sequence: TGTGCCAGCCTGAAGTGCGGGAGGGCCACAGCGTCCTACGAGCAGTACTTC. Translating it yields CASLKCGRATASYEQYF.

V and J are TRBV27 and TRBJ2-7; 9 bases line up with TRBD1. V lost 5 bases to trimming and J lost 2 bases; unmatched junction nucleotides: 16. Germline assignment: CDR1 MNHEY and CDR2 SMNVEV (reference sequence). This CDR3 contains 18 residues. The CDR3 nucleotides read TGTGCCAGCAGTCTAAGGCCAAGTGGACAGGGGCGCCCCTACGAGCAGTACTTC. Translating it yields CASSLRPSGQGRPYEQYF.

The chain uses TRBV27 and TRBJ2-3, with 11 positions matching TRBD1. CDR1 MNHEY and CDR2 SMNVEV come from the germline V gene (reference sequence). The length of the CDR3 is 18 residues. V shed 3 bases and J 5 bases; nucleotides not matched to a gene: 13. The DNA for the CDR3 is TGTGCCAGCAGTTTTAGCTCGGACAGGGGGCATAGGTTAGATACGCAGTATTTT. Amino acids: CASSFSSDRGHRLDTQYF.

J is TRBJ1-2 and V is TRBV7-9; D uncertain. CDR1 is SEHNR, CDR2 FQNEAQ, per germline (reference sequence). V lost 5 bases to trimming and J lost 4 bases, with 11 bases between them. The length of the CDR3 is 13 residues. CDR3 DNA sequence: TGTGCCAGCAGCCGGACCCGGGGCTATGGCTACACCTTC. Translation gives CASSRTRGYGYTF.

The chain has TRBV5-4 and TRBJ2-1; TRBD2 agrees at 8 bases. The CDR3 has 18 residues. J gave up 9 bases and V 3 bases, and 20 bases lay outside the gene matches. Per germline, CDR1 SGHNT and CDR2 YYREEE (reference sequence). The CDR3 bases are TGTGCCAGCAGCTCCCCTCCGACCGCGGGAGGAAGAGGCGGTGAGCAGTTCTTC. Its translation is CASSSPPTAGGRGGEQFF. The complete variable domain, with remaining parts taken from reference TRBV5-4 and TRBJ2-1, reads ETGVTQSPTHLIKTRGQQVTLRCSSQSGHNTVSWYQQALGQGPQFIFQYYREEENGRGNFPPRFSGLQFPNYSSELNVNALELDDSALYLCASSSPPTAGGRGGEQFFGPGTRLTVL.

The V call is TRBV10-1, the J call TRBJ1-3; D call uncertain. Germline values: CDR1 WNHNN, CDR2 SYGVQD (reference sequence). V was shortened by 4 bases and J by 0 bases, with 7 bases between the two germline ends. The CDR3 is made up of 14 amino acids. In DNA, the CDR3 is TGCGCCAGCAGTGCCGACACCTCTGGAAACACCATATATTTT. It encodes CASSADTSGNTIYF.

The count of this clone is one. The V call is TRBV5-4, the J call TRBJ2-7; 12 nucleotides match TRBD2. This CDR3 spans 15 amino acids. The ends lost 4 bases at V and 3 bases at J; junction bases unmatched: 5. Germline assignment: CDR1 SGHNT and CDR2 YYREEE (reference sequence). The CDR3 protein is CASSLTSGGFYEQYF. CDR3 sequence (DNA): TGTGCCAGCAGCCTGACTAGCGGGGGCTTCTACGAGCAGTACTTC. Based on the CDR3 plus reference TRBV5-4 and TRBJ2-7, the full variable domain is ETGVTQSPTHLIKTRGQQVTLRCSSQSGHNTVSWYQQALGQGPQFIFQYYREEENGRGNFPPRFSGLQFPNYSSELNVNALELDDSALYLCASSLTSGGFYEQYFGPGTRLTVT.

This clone was seen more than once but under ten times. The chain is built from TRBV6-4 and TRBJ1-1; possibly TRBD1 for D (5 bases). V gave up 9 bases and J gave up 0 bases, with 11 bases separating them. The CDR3 runs 13 residues. Per germline, CDR1 MRHNA and CDR2 SNTAGT. The CDR3 bases are TGTGCCAGTAGGGGCGAGATGAACACTGAAGCTTTCTTT. Translating gives CASRGEMNTEAFF.

The chain joins TRBV27 to TRBJ2-7; 8 bases align to TRBD1. Germline V gene lookup returns CDR1 MNHEY and CDR2 SMNVEV (reference sequence). The V and J ends lost 4 bases and 9 bases, in that order; junction bases with no gene match: 5. The CDR3 has 12 residues. The CDR3 DNA is TGTGCCAGCAGTTCATGGACAGGGCGGCAGTACTTC. Translation: CASSSWTGRQYF.

The V call is TRBV5-4, the J call TRBJ2-3; tentative D call: TRBD2 (6 bases). Germline CDR1 reads SGHNT; CDR2 reads YYREEE (reference sequence). V lost 4 bases, J lost 1 base, and 16 bases lay in between. The CDR3 runs to 16 residues. In DNA, the CDR3 is TGTGCCAGCAGCGCACCCGGGACTGGGCGCACAGATACGCAGTATTTT. Its translation: CASSAPGTGRTDTQYF. Variable domain in full (rest from reference TRBV5-4 and TRBJ2-3): ETGVTQSPTHLIKTRGQQVTLRCSSQSGHNTVSWYQQALGQGPQFIFQYYREEENGRGNFPPRFSGLQFPNYSSELNVNALELDDSALYLCASSAPGTGRTDTQYFGPGTRLTVL.

The gene calls are TRBV28 and TRBJ1-5; no clear D gene. Per the germline V gene, CDR1 is MDHEN and CDR2 is SYDVKM. Trimming shortened V by 1 base and J by 7 bases, and 8 bases separated the two germline ends. The CDR3 is 13 amino acids. The CDR3 coding sequence is TGTGCCAGCAGTTTATTCGGGTTCCAGCCCCAGCATTTT. Its protein is CASSLFGFQPQHF.

V and J are TRBV29-1 and TRBJ1-1, with 7 bases aligning to TRBD1. The CDR3 spans 15 residues. Germline lookup yields CDR1 SQVTM and CDR2 ANQGSEA. The J segment lost 4 bases and the V segment lost 3 bases, leaving 11 bases of the junction unmatched. The CDR3 coding sequence is TGCAGCGTTGATTTCTGGAGGGGGCCGGGCACTGAAGCTTTCTTT. The encoded protein is CSVDFWRGPGTEAFF.

This clone has a single count. The V and J genes are TRBV28 and TRBJ2-1; 9 nucleotides match TRBD2. Germline CDR1 is MDHEN and CDR2 is SYDVKM. After removal of 5 bases from V and 4 bases from J, the junction contained 12 bases not matched to a gene. CDR3 length equals 17 residues. The CDR3 reads CASSPYPSGRPYNEQFF. The CDR3 coding sequence is TGTGCCAGCAGTCCCTATCCCAGCGGGAGGCCATACAATGAGCAGTTCTTC. The whole variable domain, filled in from reference TRBV28 and TRBJ2-1, reads DVKVTQSSRYLVKRTGEKVFLECVQDMDHENMFWYRQDPGLGLRLIYFSYDVKMKEKGDIPEGYSVSREKKERFSLILESASTNQTSMYLCASSPYPSGRPYNEQFFGPGTRLTVL.

This clone was seen only a few times. The V call is TRBV4-3, the J call TRBJ2-3, with 7 bases that match TRBD2. The CDR3 has 15 amino acids. The V segment lost 2 bases and the J segment 2 bases; nucleotides outside the gene matches: 4. The germline V gene has CDR1 LGHNA and CDR2 YSLEER. The CDR3 region is CASSQLLALTDTQYF. The CDR3 DNA follows: TGCGCCAGCAGCCAATTACTAGCGCTCACAGATACGCAGTATTTT.

The chain is built from TRBV10-1 and TRBJ2-7, with TRBD2 matching over 13 bases. The CDR3 consists of 16 residues. Germline assignment: CDR1 WNHNN and CDR2 SYGVQD (reference sequence). The CDR3 nucleotides are TGCCCCTATTTCGGGACTAGCGGGAAGAGATCCTACGAGCAGTACTTC. Its protein product is CPYFGTSGKRSYEQYF.

V is TRBV5-6 and J is TRBJ2-7; D is possibly TRBD1 (6 bases). The CDR3 is made up of 15 amino acids. With 1 base removed from V and 0 bases from J, the gap between germline ends came to 11 bases. CDR1 and CDR2 from the germline V gene are SGHDT and YYEEEE. CDR3 DNA sequence: TGTGCCAGCAGCTTGAGAACAGGGCGCTCCTACGAGCAGTACTTC. Translated, it gives CASSLRTGRSYEQYF. Combining the CDR3 with reference TRBV5-6 and TRBJ2-7 gives the whole variable domain DAGVTQSPTHLIKTRGQQVTLRCSPKSGHDTVSWYQQALGQGPQFIFQYYEEEERQRGNFPDRFSGHQFPNYSSELNVNALLLGDSALYLCASSLRTGRSYEQYFGPGTRLTVT.